One and the same sample provided the 26 T cell receptor beta chains below, sequenced in a study of a mutant IDH1 vaccine in newly diagnosed glioma. Their antigen targets remain unknown. Described time point: week 11, during vaccination. A single vaccine dose contained 300 ug of mutant IDH1 20-mer peptide, and topical imiquimod was used with it. TCRdb's copy holds only in-frame clones and misses some; the assay was immunoSEQ multiplex PCR. The sample holds about 52,000 clones, more than 85% seen once. The material was PBMCs, obtained from a glioma patient whose treatment included an IDH1 peptide vaccine. Receptors were obtained from a man over 45 with glioma.

V is TRBV6-6 and J is TRBJ1-2; tentatively, D is TRBD1 (6 bases). The ends were cut back, 6 bases at V and 4 bases at J, with 12 bases in the middle. CDR3 length equals 13 residues. Germline loops: CDR1 MNHNY, CDR2 SVGAGI (reference sequence). The CDR3 loop reads CASRPRGLYGYTF. CDR3 nucleotides: TGTGCCAGCAGACCCAGGGGACTCTATGGCTACACCTTC.

This chain joins TRBV19 and TRBJ2-1; no clear D gene. The CDR3 is 16 amino acids. V lost 3 bases, J lost 2 bases, and 14 bases lay in between. Germline V lookup: CDR1 LNHDA, CDR2 SQIVND (reference sequence). Here the CDR3 DNA reads TGTGCCAGTAGTATCCAGGCGAAGCCGCCCTACAATGAGCAGTTCTTC. Its translation is CASSIQAKPPYNEQFF.

Worth noting for this clone: A read error may produce the germline difference seen at one junction end. The gene calls are TRBV6-5 and TRBJ1-1; D not certain. There are 15 residues in the CDR3. Germline CDR1 and CDR2: MNHEY and SVGAGI. CDR3 sequence (DNA): TGTGCCAGCAGTCACTCGGGGAGCCAGAACACTGAAGCTTTCTTT. This translates into CASSHSGSQNTEAFF.

This clone showed up just once. The chain uses TRBV11-2 and TRBJ1-5; D gene uncertain. Trimming took 3 bases from V and 2 from J, leaving 11 bases between them. The germline gives CDR1 SGHAT, CDR2 FQNNGV. CDR3 length: 15 amino acids. CDR3 region: CASSLTSRRNQPQHF. CDR3 bases: TGTGCCAGCAGCTTGACCTCTAGGCGCAATCAGCCCCAGCATTTT.

Written as DNA, the CDR3 is TGTGCCAGTACACCGGGGGTTTATGGCTACACCTTC. This codes for CASTPGVYGYTF. V is TRBV19 and J is TRBJ1-2; TRBD1 might be the D (5 bases). The ends were cut back, 7 bases at V and 5 bases at J, with 11 bases in the middle. CDR3 length: 12 amino acids. CDR1 is LNHDA and CDR2 is SQIVND in the germline V gene (reference sequence).

With respect to this clone: Sequence at one end of the junction differs from germline and may be a read error. The same CDR3 arises from other DNA sequences in this sample as well. The V gene is TRBV5-4, the J gene TRBJ1-2, with D possibly being TRBD1 (6 bases). The length of the CDR3 is 12 residues. CDR1 is SGHNT, CDR2 YYREEE, per germline (reference sequence). CDR3: CASSLGGGGYTF. CDR3 DNA: TGTGCCAGCAGCTTGGGGGGCGGGGGCTACACTTTC.

The J gene is TRBJ2-3, the V gene TRBV7-9; the D is unclear. Trimming left V 2 bases short and J 1 base short, with 4 bases between. The CDR3 spans 13 residues. CDR1 is SEHNR and CDR2 is FQNEAQ in the germline V gene (reference sequence). CDR3 DNA sequence: TGTGCCAGCAGCTTATTAGGCACAGATACGCAGTATTTT. This encodes CASSLLGTDTQYF.

The chain couples TRBV6-5 to TRBJ1-1; maybe TRBD1 (5 bases). There are 15 residues in the CDR3. CDR1 is MNHEY and CDR2 is SVGAGI in the germline V gene. The V end lost 0 bases, the J end lost 1 base, and 9 bases lay between the germline ends. The DNA for the CDR3 is TGTGCCAGCAGTTACTCAGGGGCAGCGAACACTGAAGCTTTCTTT. It encodes CASSYSGAANTEAFF.

The rearrangement joins TRBV18 to TRBJ1-2; no clear D. The germline V gene encodes CDR1 KGHSH and CDR2 LQKENI. The CDR3 extends over 16 amino acids. Trimming pared 2 bases from V and 2 bases from J, leaving 15 bases between. DNA for the CDR3: TGTGCCAGCTCACCAACGCCAAGGATGGGGAACTATGGCTACACCTTC. The encoded protein is CASSPTPRMGNYGYTF.

The chain carries TRBV30 and TRBJ2-7; perhaps TRBD2 as D (6 bases). The germline CDR1 and CDR2 sequences are GTSNPN and SVGIG (reference sequence). This CDR3 spans 15 amino acids. V was cut by 2 bases and J by 2 bases, with 16 bases left in between. The CDR3: CAWSPPGAAPYEQYF. The CDR3 region has the DNA TGTGCCTGGAGTCCCCCGGGAGCAGCCCCCTACGAGCAGTACTTC.

V gene TRBV28 combines with J gene TRBJ2-7; D remains ambiguous. This CDR3 has 11 residues. V lost 1 base to trimming and J lost 5 bases, with 3 bases between them. CDR1 is MDHEN, CDR2 SYDVKM, per germline. The CDR3 sequence is CASSLSNEQYF. The DNA for the CDR3 is TGTGCCAGCAGTTTATCTAACGAGCAGTACTTC.

The V call is TRBV5-1, the J call TRBJ1-4; no clear D. This CDR3 is built from 14 residues. CDR1 is SGHRS and CDR2 is YFSETQ in the germline V gene. Trimming removed 5 bases at V and 0 bases at J, with 8 bases between. The CDR3 sequence: CASSSLATNEKLFF. CDR3 sequence (DNA): TGCGCCAGCAGTTCCCTCGCAACTAATGAAAAACTGTTTTTT.

The V call is TRBV19, the J call TRBJ1-1; D gene unclear. The CDR3 runs to 14 residues. The V end was cut by 7 bases, the J end by 1 base, with 13 bases between. The V gene's germline CDR1 is LNHDA and CDR2 SQIVND (reference sequence). For the CDR3, the DNA is TGTGCCAGTACCCCCCAGGTTTCGAACACTGAAGCTTTCTTT. It specifies CASTPQVSNTEAFF.

CDR3 nucleotides: TGTGCCAGTATCGGACCTGGGGGTGAAGCTTTCTTT. As protein: CASIGPGGEAFF. The chain couples TRBV19 to TRBJ1-1; tentative D call: TRBD1 (5 bases). V was cut by 7 bases and J by 7 bases, with 13 bases left in between. Germline loops: CDR1 LNHDA, CDR2 SQIVND (reference sequence). The CDR3 totals 12 residues.

The chain links TRBV2 to TRBJ2-7; TRBD2 matches 9 bases. Trimming removed 7 bases from V and 6 bases from J; junction bases left unmatched: 13. The CDR3 spans 15 residues. CDR1 and CDR2 from the germline V gene are SNHLY and FYNNEI. The CDR3 spells CASIGFVGLASEQYF. CDR3 nucleotides: TGTGCCAGCATTGGCTTCGTTGGACTAGCGTCCGAGCAGTACTTC.

The chain links TRBV2 to TRBJ2-7, with 12 positions matching TRBD2. The CDR3 extends over 16 amino acids. The ends lost 5 bases at V and 0 bases at J; junction bases unmatched: 5. Per germline, CDR1 SNHLY and CDR2 FYNNEI. The CDR3 DNA reads as TGTGCCAGCAGTCGGACTAGCGGGGCCTCCTCCTACGAGCAGTACTTC. Amino acid sequence: CASSRTSGASSYEQYF.

The chain employs TRBV5-1 and TRBJ1-6; D not resolved. The CDR3 runs to 15 residues. CDR1 and CDR2 (germline): SGHRS, YFSETQ. The V end was cut by 0 bases, the J end by 5 bases, with 9 bases between. This CDR3 is CASSLAAGNNSPLHF. CDR3 in DNA: TGCGCCAGCAGCTTGGCCGCGGGAAATAATTCACCCCTCCACTTT. The full variable domain, in which reference TRBV5-1 and TRBJ1-6 provide the parts outside the CDR3, is KAGVTQTPRYLIKTRGQQVTLSCSPISGHRSVSWYQQTPGQGLQFLFEYFSETQRNKGNFPGRFSGRQFSNSRSEMNVSTLELGDSALYLCASSLAAGNNSPLHFGNGTRLTVT.

The count of this clone is one. The rearrangement uses TRBV28 and TRBJ2-7; D possibly corresponds to TRBD2 (7 bases). This CDR3 spans 15 amino acids. Germline CDR1 and CDR2: MDHEN and SYDVKM. V was pared by 7 bases and J by 4 bases, with 20 bases between. The CDR3 loop reads CASIRGAGQGYEQYF. The CDR3 region has the DNA TGTGCCAGCATCCGGGGGGCAGGCCAGGGGTACGAGCAGTACTTC.

This chain links TRBV2 with TRBJ2-3; D may be TRBD2 (7 bases). CDR1 is SNHLY and CDR2 is FYNNEI in the germline V gene. The V gene lost 1 base and the J gene lost 1 base, with 15 bases spanning the gap. This CDR3 has 17 residues. The CDR3 reads CASSEGFGGQGTDTQYF. The CDR3 nucleotides are TGTGCCAGCAGTGAAGGTTTCGGGGGGCAGGGCACAGATACGCAGTATTTT.

This clone was seen a few times. The chain carries TRBV30 and TRBJ1-1; 7 bases match TRBD1. Germline V gives CDR1 GTSNPN, CDR2 SVGIG (reference sequence). V shed 4 bases, J shed 4 bases, and the junction held 12 bases outside the gene matches. This CDR3 spans 15 amino acids. The CDR3 nucleotides are TGTGCCTGGACCGCGGCCAGGGGGTTTGTCACTGAAGCTTTCTTT. It yields the protein CAWTAARGFVTEAFF.

The V and J genes are TRBV30 and TRBJ1-4; TRBD1 might be the D (5 bases). V lost 5 bases and J lost 0, with 7 bases in between. CDR3 length: 13 residues. Germline CDR1 and CDR2: GTSNPN and SVGIG (reference sequence). In nucleotides, the CDR3 is TGTGCCTGGGCAGGGCCAACTAATGAAAAACTGTTTTTT. Protein product: CAWAGPTNEKLFF.

This clone was seen once. The genes are TRBV28 and TRBJ1-1, with 8 bases aligning to TRBD1. V lost 1 base to trimming and J lost 2 bases; unmatched junction nucleotides: 3. Germline assignment: CDR1 MDHEN and CDR2 SYDVKM. The CDR3 is made up of 15 amino acids. CDR3 sequence: CASSLFGQGNTEAFF. Written as DNA, the CDR3 is TGTGCCAGCAGTTTATTCGGACAGGGTAACACTGAAGCTTTCTTT.

V is TRBV6-1 and J is TRBJ1-2, with TRBD1 identical over 7 bases. Germline CDR1 MNHNS, CDR2 SASEGT. CDR3 length equals 14 residues. Trimming cost V 2 bases and J 6 bases; bases outside gene matches: 6. The CDR3 reads CASSELRGGDGYTF. The CDR3 region has the DNA TGTGCCAGCAGTGAACTCAGGGGGGGGGATGGCTACACCTTC.

The chain couples TRBV27 to TRBJ2-3; the match to TRBD2 covers 7 bases. The CDR3 runs to 14 residues. V shed 3 bases, J shed 3 bases, and the junction held 3 bases outside the gene matches. Germline V gene sequence: CDR1 MNHEY, CDR2 SMNVEV (reference sequence). The CDR3 region is CASSFLADTDTQYF. CDR3 nucleotides: TGTGCCAGCAGTTTTCTAGCGGATACAGATACGCAGTATTTT.

The chain employs TRBV9 and TRBJ2-1; D is possibly TRBD1 (5 bases). The ends were cut back, 2 bases at V and 5 bases at J, with 8 bases in the middle. Germline loops: CDR1 SGDLS, CDR2 YYNGEE. This CDR3 spans 13 amino acids. The CDR3 DNA reads TGTGCCAGCAGCGTTAGGGGCCACAATGAGCAGTTCTTC. Translation gives CASSVRGHNEQFF.

This clone occurred once. This chain links TRBV6-5 with TRBJ2-7; 8 nucleotides agree with TRBD2. With 5 bases clipped from V and 4 bases from J, the junction kept 10 bases outside the gene matches. The germline gives CDR1 MNHEY, CDR2 SVGAGI. This CDR3 has 15 residues. The CDR3 loop is CASSRSGEEPYEQYF. CDR3 bases: TGTGCCAGCAGTCGTAGCGGGGAGGAGCCATACGAGCAGTACTTC.